What follows are 12 T cell receptor beta chains derived from one specimen sequenced in a study of cytomegalovirus exposure and HLA in healthy donors. Method: immunoSEQ multiplex PCR; TCRdb's copy keeps in-frame clones and lacks some. The top ten clones hold around 16% of a sample with some 59,000 clones, about 88% of them seen once. Specimen: PBMCs. All receptors derive from a woman under 30 in good health and CMV-seronegative.

The V gene is TRBV19, the J gene TRBJ1-6; TRBD1 aligns across 9 bases. CDR3 length: 13 amino acids. The germline V gene encodes CDR1 LNHDA and CDR2 SQIVND (reference sequence). V trimming: 6 bases; J trimming: 7 bases; junction bases outside the gene matches: 1. Written as DNA, the CDR3 is TGTGCCAGTAGCGACAGGGGGAATTCACCCCTCCACTTT. Its translation: CASSDRGNSPLHF. The whole variable domain, filled in from reference TRBV19 and TRBJ1-6, reads DGGITQSPKYLFRKEGQNVTLSCEQNLNHDAMYWYRQDPGQGLRLIYYSQIVNDFQKGDIAEGYSVSREKKESFPLTVTSAQKNPTAFYLCASSDRGNSPLHFGNGTRLTVT.

V gene TRBV5-1 combines with J gene TRBJ2-7; 7 bases fit TRBD1. The CDR3 sequence is 14 residues long. V trimming: 1 base; J trimming: 7 bases; junction bases outside the gene matches: 8. The germline V gene has CDR1 SGHRS and CDR2 YFSETQ. The CDR3 nucleotides are TGCGCCAGCAGCTTGTCGGGACAGTTTCTGGAGCAGTACTTC. Protein: CASSLSGQFLEQYF.

This clone turned up a few times. This chain joins TRBV7-8 and TRBJ1-1, with D unresolved. Deletions cut 5 bases from V and 6 bases from J, with 13 bases between. This CDR3 is 13 amino acids long. CDR1 SGHVS and CDR2 FQNEAQ come from the germline V gene. The CDR3 protein is CASSNSFGPEAFF. In DNA, the CDR3 is TGTGCCAGCAGCAACAGCTTCGGCCCTGAAGCTTTCTTT.

The rearrangement joins TRBV2 to TRBJ1-1, with unresolved D. The CDR3 runs 12 residues. Germline CDR1 SNHLY, CDR2 FYNNEI. Deletions cut 11 bases from V and 2 bases from J, with 12 bases between. CDR3 nucleotides: TGTGCCCATGCGGATAGAAACACTGAAGCTTTCTTT. Translation gives CAHADRNTEAFF.

The chain employs TRBV30 and TRBJ2-7; D may be TRBD2 (5 bases). Per the germline V gene, CDR1 is GTSNPN and CDR2 is SVGIG (reference sequence). The V gene lost 2 bases and the J gene lost 2 bases, with 16 bases spanning the gap. CDR3 size: 15 residues. The CDR3: CAWSYSGFPAYEQYF. In DNA, the CDR3 is TGTGCCTGGAGTTACAGCGGCTTTCCGGCCTACGAGCAGTACTTC.

The rearrangement joins TRBV25-1 to TRBJ2-7, with 8 positions matching TRBD2. Germline V gives CDR1 MGHDK, CDR2 SYGVNS. V shed 5 bases and J 7 bases; nucleotides not matched to a gene: 13. The CDR3 is made up of 15 amino acids. The CDR3 bases are TGTGCCAGCAGTCTATCCGTCATGGGCGGGGGGGAGCAGTACTTC. Its translation is CASSLSVMGGGEQYF.

The CDR3 loop is CASSLDLGFFYGYTF. The CDR3 DNA follows: TGTGCCAGCAGCTTAGATCTAGGCTTTTTCTATGGCTACACCTTC. This sequence joins TRBV11-2 and TRBJ1-2; D is uncertain. V was cut by 0 bases and J by 4 bases, with 12 bases left in between. The CDR3 runs to 15 residues. Germline lookup yields CDR1 SGHAT and CDR2 FQNNGV. Variable domain in full (rest from reference TRBV11-2 and TRBJ1-2): EAGVAQSPRYKIIEKRQSVAFWCNPISGHATLYWYQQILGQGPKLLIQFQNNGVVDDSQLPKDRFSAERLKGVDSTLKIQPAKLEDSAVYLCASSLDLGFFYGYTFGSGTRLTVV.

The chain links TRBV6-1 to TRBJ2-7, with D possibly being TRBD2 (6 bases). The length of the CDR3 is 14 residues. V was cut by 6 bases and J by 1 base, with 13 bases left in between. Germline-derived CDR1 and CDR2 are MNHNS and SASEGT. Here the CDR3 reads CASRTGTSSYEQYF. In DNA form, the CDR3 reads TGTGCCAGCAGGACCGGGACTTCTTCCTACGAGCAGTACTTC.

The CDR3 region is CAWSRGTNEKLFF. CDR3 sequence (DNA): TGTGCCTGGAGCAGGGGAACTAATGAAAAACTGTTTTTT. The gene calls are TRBV30 and TRBJ1-4, with D perhaps TRBD1 (6 bases). With 3 bases removed from V and 1 base from J, the gap between germline ends came to 6 bases. This CDR3 region has 13 residues. Germline V gene sequence: CDR1 GTSNPN, CDR2 SVGIG (reference sequence).

The gene calls are TRBV19 and TRBJ2-1; 8 nucleotides agree with TRBD2. The germline CDR1 and CDR2 sequences are LNHDA and SQIVND (reference sequence). With 5 bases clipped from V and 7 bases from J, the junction kept 10 bases outside the gene matches. This CDR3 spans 15 amino acids. In DNA form, the CDR3 reads TGTGCCAGTAGTCTCGGGACTAGAGGTGGGAATGAGCAGTTCTTC. Amino acid sequence: CASSLGTRGGNEQFF.

The rearrangement uses TRBV28 and TRBJ1-5; 7 bases match TRBD1. Germline V CDR1 and CDR2: MDHEN, SYDVKM. The J segment lost 3 bases and the V segment lost 5 bases, leaving 10 bases of the junction unmatched. The CDR3 is made up of 16 amino acids. The CDR3 region has the DNA TGTGCCAGCAGTCCGCGTAGGGGGCTCGACAATCAGCCCCAGCATTTT. This gives the protein CASSPRRGLDNQPQHF.

This clone has only a few counts. The V and J genes are TRBV6-4 and TRBJ2-3; 8 nucleotides match TRBD2. CDR1 and CDR2 from the germline V gene are MRHNA and SNTAGT. The CDR3 loop spans 14 amino acids. With 3 bases clipped from V and 2 bases from J, the junction kept 1 base outside the gene matches. CDR3 DNA sequence: TGTGCCAGCAGTGAAGCGGGAGCCACAGATACGCAGTATTTT. This codes for CASSEAGATDTQYF.